This T cell receptor (beta chain) was obtained from a study of CD8+CD57+ T cells in acquired aplastic anemia. An expansion of CD8+CD57+ cells by flow cytometry had been shown in patients chosen for sequencing. Genomic DNA templated the TCR beta VDJ and CDR3 profiling. Each CDR3 protein gets one entry after TCRdb re-called the reads with MiXCR. The sample includes more than 150,000 distinct CDR3 sequences, around 50% of them seen just once. Unmatched junction bases numbered 4, after V lost 8 bases and J lost 0 bases. CDR1 MGHDK and CDR2 SYGVNS come from the germline V gene. The CDR3 has 14 amino acids. This clonotype was seen more than once but under ten times.

The V gene is TRBV25-1, the J gene TRBJ2-3; 8 bases map to TRBD1. The sequenced material came from sorted CD4+, CD8+, or CD8+CD57+ T cells (not recorded which) from PBMCs. The sequence was obtained from a human donor with aplastic anemia. CDR3 in DNA: TGTGCCAGCCGGACAGGGACCAGCACAGATACGCAGTATTTT. It encodes CASRTGTSTDTQYF. The full variable domain, its missing parts supplied by reference TRBV25-1 and TRBJ2-3, is EADIYQTPRYLVIGTGKKITLECSQTMGHDKMYWYQQDPGMELHLIHYSYGVNSTEKGDLSSESTVSRIRTEHFPLTLESARPSHTSQYLCASRTGTSTDTQYFGPGTRLTVL.